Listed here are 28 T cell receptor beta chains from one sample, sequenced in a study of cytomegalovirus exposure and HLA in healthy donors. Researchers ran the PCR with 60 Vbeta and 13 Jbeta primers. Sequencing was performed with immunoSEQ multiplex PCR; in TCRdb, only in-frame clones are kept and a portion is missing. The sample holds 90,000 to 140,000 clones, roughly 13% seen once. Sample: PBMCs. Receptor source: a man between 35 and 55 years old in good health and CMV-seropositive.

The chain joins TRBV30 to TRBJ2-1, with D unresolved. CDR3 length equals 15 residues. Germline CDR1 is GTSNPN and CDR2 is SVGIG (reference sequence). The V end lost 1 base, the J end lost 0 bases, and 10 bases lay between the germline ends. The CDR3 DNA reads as TGTGCCTGGAGTGGAAGCGCCAGCTCCTACAATGAGCAGTTCTTC. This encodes CAWSGSASSYNEQFF.

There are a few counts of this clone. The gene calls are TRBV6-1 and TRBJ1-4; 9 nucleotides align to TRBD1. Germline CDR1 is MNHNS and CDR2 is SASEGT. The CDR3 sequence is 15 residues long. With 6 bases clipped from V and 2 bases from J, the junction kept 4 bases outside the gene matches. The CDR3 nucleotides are TGTGCCAGCAGAGACAGGGGGTTGACTAATGAAAAACTGTTTTTT. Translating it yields CASRDRGLTNEKLFF.

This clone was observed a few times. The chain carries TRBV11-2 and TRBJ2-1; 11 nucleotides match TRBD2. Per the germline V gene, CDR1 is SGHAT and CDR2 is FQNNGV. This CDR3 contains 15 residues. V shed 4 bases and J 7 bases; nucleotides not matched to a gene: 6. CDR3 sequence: CASSWGLAASNEQFF. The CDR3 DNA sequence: TGTGCCAGCAGCTGGGGACTAGCGGCCTCAAATGAGCAGTTCTTC.

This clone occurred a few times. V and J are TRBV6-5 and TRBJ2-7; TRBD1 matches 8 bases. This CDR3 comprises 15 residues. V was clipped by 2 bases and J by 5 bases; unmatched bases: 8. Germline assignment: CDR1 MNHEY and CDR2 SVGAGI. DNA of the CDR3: TGTGCCAGCAGTTACAACACAGGGGGAAGGAACGAGCAGTACTTC. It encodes CASSYNTGGRNEQYF.

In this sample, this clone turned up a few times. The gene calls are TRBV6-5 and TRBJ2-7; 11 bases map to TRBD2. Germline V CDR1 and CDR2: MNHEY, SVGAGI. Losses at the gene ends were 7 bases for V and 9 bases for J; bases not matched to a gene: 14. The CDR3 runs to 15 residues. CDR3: CASTSPGLAGGMQYF. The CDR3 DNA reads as TGTGCCAGCACCTCCCCGGGGCTAGCGGGAGGTATGCAGTACTTC.

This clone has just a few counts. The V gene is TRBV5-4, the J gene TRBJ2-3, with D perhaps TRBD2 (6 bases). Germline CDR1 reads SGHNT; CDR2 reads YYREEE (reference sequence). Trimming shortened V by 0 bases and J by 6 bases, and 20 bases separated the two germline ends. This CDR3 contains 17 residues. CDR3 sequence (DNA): TGTGCCAGCAGCTTGGGGGGGGTTTTTGGGGTGAGGGATACGCAGTATTTT. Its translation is CASSLGGVFGVRDTQYF.

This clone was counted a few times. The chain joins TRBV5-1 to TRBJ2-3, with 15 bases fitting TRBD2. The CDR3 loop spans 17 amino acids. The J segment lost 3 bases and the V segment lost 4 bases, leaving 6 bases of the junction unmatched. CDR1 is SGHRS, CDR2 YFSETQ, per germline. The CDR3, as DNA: TGCGCCAGCAGCCCGAGGACTAGCGGGAGGGGAACAGATACGCAGTATTTT. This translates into CASSPRTSGRGTDTQYF. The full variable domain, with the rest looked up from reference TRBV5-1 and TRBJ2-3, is KAGVTQTPRYLIKTRGQQVTLSCSPISGHRSVSWYQQTPGQGLQFLFEYFSETQRNKGNFPGRFSGRQFSNSRSEMNVSTLELGDSALYLCASSPRTSGRGTDTQYFGPGTRLTVL.

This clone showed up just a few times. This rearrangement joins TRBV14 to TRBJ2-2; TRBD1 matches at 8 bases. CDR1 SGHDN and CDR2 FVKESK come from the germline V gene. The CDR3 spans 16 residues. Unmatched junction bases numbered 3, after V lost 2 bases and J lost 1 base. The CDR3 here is CASSQLGQENTGELFF. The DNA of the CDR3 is TGTGCCAGCAGCCAATTGGGACAGGAGAACACCGGGGAGCTGTTTTTT.

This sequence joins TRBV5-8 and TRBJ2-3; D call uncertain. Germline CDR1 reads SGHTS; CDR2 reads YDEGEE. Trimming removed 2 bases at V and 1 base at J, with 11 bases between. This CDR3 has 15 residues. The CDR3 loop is CASSLARVGTDTQYF. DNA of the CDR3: TGTGCCAGCAGCTTAGCTAGAGTCGGCACAGATACGCAGTATTTT.

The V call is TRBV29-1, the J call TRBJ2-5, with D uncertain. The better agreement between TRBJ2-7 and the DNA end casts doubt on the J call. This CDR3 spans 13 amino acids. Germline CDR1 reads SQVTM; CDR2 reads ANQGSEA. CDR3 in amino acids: CSVPLRSLYEQYF. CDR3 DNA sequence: TGCAGCGTACCACTCCGGAGCCTCTACGAGCAGTACTTC.

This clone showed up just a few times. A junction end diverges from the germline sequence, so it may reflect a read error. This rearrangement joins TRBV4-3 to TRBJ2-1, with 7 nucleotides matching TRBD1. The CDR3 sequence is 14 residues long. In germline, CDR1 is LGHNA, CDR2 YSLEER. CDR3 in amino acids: CASSLRTGNKEQFF. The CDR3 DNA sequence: TGCGCCAGCAGCCTCAGGACAGGAAACAAGGAGCAGTTCTTC.

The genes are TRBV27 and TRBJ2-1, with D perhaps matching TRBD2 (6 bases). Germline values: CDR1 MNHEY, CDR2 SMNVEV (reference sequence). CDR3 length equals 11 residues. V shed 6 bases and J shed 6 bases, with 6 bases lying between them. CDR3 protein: CASRGLNEQFF. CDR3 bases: TGTGCCAGCAGGGGACTCAATGAGCAGTTCTTC.

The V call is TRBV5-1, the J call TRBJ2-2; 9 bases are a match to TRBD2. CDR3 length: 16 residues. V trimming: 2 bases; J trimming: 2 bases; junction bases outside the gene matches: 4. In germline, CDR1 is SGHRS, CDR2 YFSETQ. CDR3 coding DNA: TGCGCCAGCAGCTTACGGACTAGCGTAAACACCGGGGAGCTGTTTTTT. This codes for CASSLRTSVNTGELFF.

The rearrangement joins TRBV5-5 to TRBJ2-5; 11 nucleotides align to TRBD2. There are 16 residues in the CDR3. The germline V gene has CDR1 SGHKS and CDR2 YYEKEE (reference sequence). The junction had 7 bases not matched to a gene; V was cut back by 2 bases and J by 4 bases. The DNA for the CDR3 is TGTGCCAGCAGCTTAGGCGTAGCGGGAGGGGGAGAGACCCAGTACTTC. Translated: CASSLGVAGGGETQYF.

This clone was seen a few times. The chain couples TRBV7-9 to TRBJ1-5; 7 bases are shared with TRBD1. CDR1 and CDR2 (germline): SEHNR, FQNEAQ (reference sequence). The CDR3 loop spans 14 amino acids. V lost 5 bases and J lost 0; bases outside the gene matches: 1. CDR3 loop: CASSGTDSNQPQHF. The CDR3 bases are TGTGCCAGCAGCGGGACAGATAGCAATCAGCCCCAGCATTTT.

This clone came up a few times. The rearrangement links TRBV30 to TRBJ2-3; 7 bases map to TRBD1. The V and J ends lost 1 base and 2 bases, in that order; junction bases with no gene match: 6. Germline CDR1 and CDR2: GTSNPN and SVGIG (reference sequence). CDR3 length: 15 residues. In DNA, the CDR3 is TGTGCCTGGAGTGGAACAGGGGCGCCCACAGATACGCAGTATTTT. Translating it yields CAWSGTGAPTDTQYF.

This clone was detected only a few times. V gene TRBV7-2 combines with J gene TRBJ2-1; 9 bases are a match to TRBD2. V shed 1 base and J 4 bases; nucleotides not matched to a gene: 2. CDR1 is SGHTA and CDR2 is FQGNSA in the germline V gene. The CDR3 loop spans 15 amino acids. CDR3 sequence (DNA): TGTGCCAGCAGCTTAGGGACTAGCGCATACAATGAGCAGTTCTTC. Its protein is CASSLGTSAYNEQFF.

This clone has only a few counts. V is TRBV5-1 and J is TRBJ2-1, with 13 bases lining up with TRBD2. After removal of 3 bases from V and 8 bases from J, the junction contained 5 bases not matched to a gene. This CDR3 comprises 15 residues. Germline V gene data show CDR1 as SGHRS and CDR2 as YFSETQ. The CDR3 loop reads CASSSGLAGVDEQFF. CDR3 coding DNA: TGCGCCAGCAGCTCTGGACTAGCGGGAGTGGATGAGCAGTTCTTC.

CDR3 residues: CASGGGQGKDQPQHF. In nucleotides, the CDR3 is TGTGCTAGTGGGGGCGGACAGGGAAAAGATCAGCCCCAGCATTTT. The chain has TRBV12-5 and TRBJ1-5; TRBD1 matches at 8 bases. Germline-derived CDR1 and CDR2 are LGHNT and FRNRAP. The V gene end was trimmed by 6 bases and the J gene end by 5 bases; junction bases not matched to a gene: 9. The CDR3 sequence is 15 residues long.

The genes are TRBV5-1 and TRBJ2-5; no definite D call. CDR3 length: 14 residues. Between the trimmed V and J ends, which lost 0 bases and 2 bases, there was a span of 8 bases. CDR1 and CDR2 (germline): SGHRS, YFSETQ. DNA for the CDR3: TGCGCCAGCAGCTTGGCCCAGCGTCAAGAGACCCAGTACTTC. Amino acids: CASSLAQRQETQYF.

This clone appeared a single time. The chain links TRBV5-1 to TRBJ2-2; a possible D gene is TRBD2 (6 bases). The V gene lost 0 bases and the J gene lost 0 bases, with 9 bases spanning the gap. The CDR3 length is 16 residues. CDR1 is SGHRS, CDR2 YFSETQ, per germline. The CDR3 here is CASSLGRGSNTGELFF. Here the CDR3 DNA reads TGCGCCAGCAGCTTGGGTCGGGGGTCGAACACCGGGGAGCTGTTTTTT.

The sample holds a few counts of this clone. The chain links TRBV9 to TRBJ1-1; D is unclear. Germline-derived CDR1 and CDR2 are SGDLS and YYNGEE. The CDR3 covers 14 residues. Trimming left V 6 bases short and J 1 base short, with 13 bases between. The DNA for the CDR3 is TGTGCCAGCACCCTCGGGAACAGGAACACTGAAGCTTTCTTT. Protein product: CASTLGNRNTEAFF.

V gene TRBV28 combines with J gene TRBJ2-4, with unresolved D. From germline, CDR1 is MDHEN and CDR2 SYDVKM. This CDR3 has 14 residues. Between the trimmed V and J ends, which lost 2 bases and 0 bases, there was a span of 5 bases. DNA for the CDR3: TGTGCCAGCAGTTTACCCGTAGCCAAAAACATTCAGTACTTC. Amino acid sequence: CASSLPVAKNIQYF.

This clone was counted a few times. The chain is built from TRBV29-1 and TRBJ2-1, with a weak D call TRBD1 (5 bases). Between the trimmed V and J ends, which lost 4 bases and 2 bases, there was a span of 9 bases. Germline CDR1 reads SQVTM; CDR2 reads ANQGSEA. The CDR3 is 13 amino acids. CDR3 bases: TGCAGCGTTGTTGAGGACACCTACAATGAGCAGTTCTTC. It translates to CSVVEDTYNEQFF.

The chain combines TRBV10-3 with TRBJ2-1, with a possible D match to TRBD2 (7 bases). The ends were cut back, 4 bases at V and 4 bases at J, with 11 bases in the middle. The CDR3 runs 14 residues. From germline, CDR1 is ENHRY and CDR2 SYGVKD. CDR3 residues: CAISVEGGYNEQFF. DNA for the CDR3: TGTGCCATCAGTGTTGAGGGGGGGTACAATGAGCAGTTCTTC.

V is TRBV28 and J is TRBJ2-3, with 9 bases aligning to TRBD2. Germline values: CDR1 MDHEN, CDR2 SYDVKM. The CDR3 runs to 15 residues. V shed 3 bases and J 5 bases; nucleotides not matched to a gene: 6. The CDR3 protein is CASSFGGRGLDTQYF. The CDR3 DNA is TGTGCCAGCAGTTTTGGCGGGAGGGGGCTAGATACGCAGTATTTT.

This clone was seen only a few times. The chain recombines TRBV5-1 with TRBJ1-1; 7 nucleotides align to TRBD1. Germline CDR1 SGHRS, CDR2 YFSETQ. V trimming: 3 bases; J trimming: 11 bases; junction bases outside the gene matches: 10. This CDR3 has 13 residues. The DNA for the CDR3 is TGCGCCAGCAGCTCAGGACAGGAGGCGACGGCTTTCTTT. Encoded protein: CASSSGQEATAFF.

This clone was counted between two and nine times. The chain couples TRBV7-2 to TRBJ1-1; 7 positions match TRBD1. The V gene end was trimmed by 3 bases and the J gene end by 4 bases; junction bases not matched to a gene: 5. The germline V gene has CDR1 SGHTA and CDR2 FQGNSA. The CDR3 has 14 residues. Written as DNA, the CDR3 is TGTGCCAGCAGCTTTGAGGGACAGACCACTGAAGCTTTCTTT. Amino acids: CASSFEGQTTEAFF.